What follows are 21 T cell receptor beta chains derived from one specimen sequenced in a study of OX40 agonist ivuxolimab in advanced cancers. Produced via immunoSEQ multiplex PCR; TCRdb's table is partial and in-frame only. The top ten hold roughly 1% of the sample, which has over 60,000 clones, 80% to 90% seen once. The specimen was CD4+ or CD8+ T cells sorted from blood, collected in a trial of the OX40 agonist ivuxolimab. The receptors derive from an adult with an advanced solid tumor such as melanoma, head and neck, liver or kidney cancer.

This clone occurred once. This chain uses TRBV9 with TRBJ1-4; 11 bases fit TRBD1. Losses at the gene ends were 3 bases for V and 1 base for J; bases not matched to a gene: 2. Germline CDR1 SGDLS, CDR2 YYNGEE. CDR3 length: 16 residues. The CDR3 DNA is TGTGCCAGCAGCGCGGGACAGGGGGAAACTAATGAAAAACTGTTTTTT. Amino acids: CASSAGQGETNEKLFF.

V usage is TRBV2 and J usage is TRBJ2-5, with TRBD1 matching over 11 bases. The end of the DNA fits TRBJ2-7 better, so the J call may be wrong. The CDR3 spans 14 residues. Germline V gene sequence: CDR1 SNHLY, CDR2 FYNNEI. CDR3 loop: CASRGTGGSYEQYF. Here the CDR3 DNA reads TGTGCCAGCAGAGGGACAGGGGGCTCCTACGAGCAGTACTTC.

The rearrangement links TRBV9 to TRBJ2-7; 9 nucleotides line up with TRBD1. J gave up 2 bases and V 4 bases, and 7 bases lay outside the gene matches. Germline V lookup: CDR1 SGDLS, CDR2 YYNGEE. The CDR3 is made up of 15 amino acids. CDR3 DNA: TGTGCCAGCAGCAGACAGGGGGTGGCTACCTACGAGCAGTACTTC. It is translated as CASSRQGVATYEQYF.

The chain couples TRBV5-1 to TRBJ2-7; 12 bases line up with TRBD2. CDR1 and CDR2 from the germline V gene are SGHRS and YFSETQ. The trim removed 0 bases at V and 5 bases at J, leaving 0 bases unmatched. The CDR3 is made up of 14 amino acids. The CDR3 DNA sequence: TGCGCCAGCAGCTTGGGACTAGCGGGAGACGAGCAGTACTTC. Residues: CASSLGLAGDEQYF. Together with reference TRBV5-1 and TRBJ2-7, the CDR3 gives the full variable domain: KAGVTQTPRYLIKTRGQQVTLSCSPISGHRSVSWYQQTPGQGLQFLFEYFSETQRNKGNFPGRFSGRQFSNSRSEMNVSTLELGDSALYLCASSLGLAGDEQYFGPGTRLTVT.

This clone was recorded once. The rearrangement uses TRBV6-4 and TRBJ2-2, with 7 bases fitting TRBD2. V trimming: 8 bases; J trimming: 1 base; junction bases outside the gene matches: 4. The CDR3 is 14 residues long. Germline CDR1 MRHNA, CDR2 SNTAGT. The DNA of the CDR3 is TGTGCCAGCCGGAAGCGGGAGAACACCGGGGAGCTGTTTTTT. Translation: CASRKRENTGELFF.

The gene calls are TRBV4-1 and TRBJ1-5; 11 bases align to TRBD1. The V and J ends lost 1 base and 6 bases, in that order; junction bases with no gene match: 2. Germline V gene lookup returns CDR1 MGHRA and CDR2 YSYEKL. The CDR3 covers 15 residues. The CDR3 here is CASSQADRGPQPQHF. The CDR3, as DNA: TGCGCCAGCAGCCAAGCGGACAGGGGGCCTCAGCCCCAGCATTTT.

V is TRBV28 and J is TRBJ1-4, with 9 bases lining up with TRBD1. The germline gives CDR1 MDHEN, CDR2 SYDVKM. The CDR3 is 16 residues long. V lost 4 bases and J lost 2; bases outside the gene matches: 5. CDR3 DNA sequence: TGTGCCAGCAGTTGGGGACAGGGAGGCACTAATGAAAAACTGTTTTTT. Amino acid sequence: CASSWGQGGTNEKLFF.

The V and J genes are TRBV7-2 and TRBJ1-1; TRBD1 agrees at 7 bases. This CDR3 comprises 15 residues. CDR1 is SGHTA and CDR2 is FQGNSA in the germline V gene. J gave up 5 bases and V 5 bases, and 11 bases lay outside the gene matches. CDR3 region: CASSQPRQGFTEAFF. In DNA, the CDR3 is TGTGCCAGCAGCCAACCGAGACAGGGATTTACTGAAGCTTTCTTT. Full variable domain (rest looked up from reference TRBV7-2 and TRBJ1-1): GAGVSQSPSNKVTEKGKDVELRCDPISGHTALYWYRQSLGQGLEFLIYFQGNSAPDKSGLPSDRFSAERTGGSVSTLTIQRTQQEDSAVYLCASSQPRQGFTEAFFGQGTRLTVV.

The chain combines TRBV10-3 with TRBJ1-1, with TRBD1 matching over 7 bases. This CDR3 spans 13 amino acids. The trim removed 6 bases at V and 1 base at J, leaving 2 bases unmatched. In germline, CDR1 is ENHRY, CDR2 SYGVKD. CDR3 loop: CAIRDRENTEAFF. The CDR3 region has the DNA TGTGCCATCAGAGACAGGGAGAACACTGAAGCTTTCTTT.

As concerns this clone: The junction differs from germline at one of its ends, possibly a read error. This rearrangement joins TRBV5-1 to TRBJ1-1; D remains ambiguous. Germline V gene lookup returns CDR1 SGHRS and CDR2 YFSETQ. The CDR3 is made up of 12 amino acids. The chain's CDR3 is CAGSLRGNEAFF. CDR3 bases: TGCGCCGGCAGCTTGCGAGGGAATGAAGCTTTCTTT.

The rearrangement uses TRBV6-1 and TRBJ2-1; 9 nucleotides align to TRBD2. V lost 7 bases and J lost 6; bases outside the gene matches: 4. Germline-derived CDR1 and CDR2 are MNHNS and SASEGT. This CDR3 is 13 amino acids long. CDR3 loop: CASKRGVLNEQFF. CDR3 in DNA: TGTGCCAGCAAGCGGGGGGTCCTCAATGAGCAGTTCTTC.

The gene calls are TRBV5-1 and TRBJ2-7; 8 positions match TRBD1. In germline, CDR1 is SGHRS, CDR2 YFSETQ. The V segment lost 0 bases and the J segment 2 bases; nucleotides outside the gene matches: 4. The CDR3 spans 15 residues. CDR3 amino acids: CASSLAWTGTYEQYF. DNA of the CDR3: TGCGCCAGCAGCTTGGCCTGGACAGGGACCTACGAGCAGTACTTC.

This rearrangement joins TRBV5-5 to TRBJ1-2; unclear D gene. The CDR3 consists of 14 residues. In germline, CDR1 is SGHKS, CDR2 YYEKEE (reference sequence). V was pared by 1 base and J by 7 bases, with 14 bases between. For the CDR3, the DNA is TGTGCCAGCAGCTTGCTCGGAGCTTTTGGTGGCTACACCTTC. Its protein product is CASSLLGAFGGYTF.

This clone was found once. The J gene is TRBJ1-1, the V gene TRBV30, with a weak D call TRBD1 (5 bases). Germline V gene lookup returns CDR1 GTSNPN and CDR2 SVGIG (reference sequence). CDR3 length: 16 residues. The V end lost 4 bases, the J end lost 4 bases, and 22 bases lay between the germline ends. The DNA of the CDR3 is TGTGCCTGGAAAGTTTGGCGACGGGGGTCCCTCACTGAAGCTTTCTTT. This codes for CAWKVWRRGSLTEAFF.

This chain uses TRBV2 with TRBJ1-4; D is uncertain. Germline V lookup: CDR1 SNHLY, CDR2 FYNNEI. V lost 4 bases and J 4 bases, leaving 10 bases between the germline ends. The CDR3 runs 14 residues. CDR3 sequence (DNA): TGTGCCAGCAGTGGTACAGACAATAATGAAAAACTGTTTTTT. Amino acids: CASSGTDNNEKLFF.

In this sample, this clone turned up once. The rearrangement uses TRBV5-1 and TRBJ1-1; 12 positions agree with TRBD1. The CDR3 loop spans 18 amino acids. The V gene end was trimmed by 4 bases and the J gene end by 0 bases; junction bases not matched to a gene: 10. Germline CDR1 is SGHRS and CDR2 is YFSETQ. The CDR3 spells CASSPNQGQGAVNTEAFF. The CDR3 DNA reads as TGCGCCAGCAGCCCCAACCAGGGACAGGGGGCCGTGAACACTGAAGCTTTCTTT.

The chain has TRBV19 and TRBJ1-3, with D hard to call. Trimming cost V 3 bases and J 1 base, with 10 bases left between them. CDR3 length: 15 amino acids. Germline V gene sequence: CDR1 LNHDA, CDR2 SQIVND (reference sequence). CDR3 DNA: TGTGCCAGTAGTATGGCCAGGAGATCTGGAAACACCATATATTTT. It yields the protein CASSMARRSGNTIYF.

The chain combines TRBV7-8 with TRBJ1-5, with 7 bases matching TRBD1. The CDR3 sequence is 15 residues long. V trimming: 4 bases; J trimming: 2 bases; junction bases outside the gene matches: 5. Germline CDR1 SGHVS, CDR2 FQNEAQ. The CDR3 protein is CASSSRTGGNQPQHF. The CDR3 DNA reads TGTGCCAGCAGCTCGCGGACAGGTGGCAATCAGCCCCAGCATTTT.

This chain joins TRBV6-1 and TRBJ1-2, with 9 bases matching TRBD1. V dropped 6 bases and J dropped 4; count of bases not matched to a gene: 9. Germline CDR1 MNHNS, CDR2 SASEGT. The CDR3 is 15 residues long. Written as DNA, the CDR3 is TGTGCCAGCAGCTTGGACAGGGGCCCATCCTATGGCTACACCTTC. Encoded protein: CASSLDRGPSYGYTF.

The chain has TRBV10-3 and TRBJ2-1; TRBD2 matches 12 bases. V lost 10 bases, J lost 8 bases, and 15 bases stayed unmatched. Germline V gene lookup returns CDR1 ENHRY and CDR2 SYGVKD. This CDR3 has 16 residues. In nucleotides, the CDR3 is TGTGCCACCAGCAGCTCCGGGACTAGCGGGCGGGATGAGCAGTTCTTC. Translated, it gives CATSSSGTSGRDEQFF.

The V and J genes are TRBV5-1 and TRBJ1-2, with TRBD1 matching over 8 bases. Looked up from germline, CDR1 is SGHRS and CDR2 is YFSETQ. The CDR3 consists of 12 residues. J gave up 4 bases and V 6 bases, and 2 bases lay outside the gene matches. CDR3 nucleotide sequence: TGCGCCAGCAACGGACAGGGCTATGGCTACACCTTC. Translated, it gives CASNGQGYGYTF.